The clone carrying this T cell receptor beta chain appeared a few times. Its antigen remains unidentified. One entry per CDR3 protein, called by TCRdb with MiXCR from the 5' RACE reads. The repertoire holds some 80,000 distinct CDR3 sequences, with 9.5% to 15% as singletons. This sample was taken from a study of early T cells in non-severe SARS-CoV-2 infection. Study-wide findings and caveats: Private and CD4 specificities were missed by VDJdb matching, skewed to anti-spike CD8.

The specimen comprised whole blood, sampled at baseline. This clonotype was obtained from an adult who was a healthcare worker with PCR-confirmed SARS-CoV-2 infection or an uninfected control (not recorded which). The donor label of this sample is uncertain.

This chain's CDR3 is CASSQDTGRQETQYF. In DNA, the CDR3 is TGCGCCAGCAGCCAAGATACAGGGCGGCAAGAGACCCAGTACTTC. This sequence joins TRBV4-1 and TRBJ2-5, with D perhaps TRBD1 (6 bases). Looked up from germline, CDR1 is MGHRA and CDR2 is YSYEKL. This CDR3 contains 15 residues. Trimming removed 0 bases from V and 2 bases from J, with 10 bases in between.